This T cell receptor (beta chain) was profiled in a study of shared clonotypes between healthy human individuals. This clone was counted once. The antigen is not known. Study-level findings and limits: Clonotype sharing among the donors was expected to vary with sequencing depth. Only blood was sampled; tissue repertoires likely differ.

It was CD45RO-negative cells, positively selected for CCR7, that made up naive CD8 cells, with terminally differentiated effector memory CD45RA+ cells excluded. The CDR3 is made up of 16 amino acids. Per germline, CDR1 WNHNN and CDR2 SYGVQD (reference sequence). J was trimmed by 8 bases and V by 5 bases; bases with no gene match: 10. Every immunoSEQ plate was one replicate of a subset's evenly spread DNA. Produced via immunoSEQ multiplex PCR; TCRdb's table is partial and in-frame only. The sample carries roughly 2.1 million clones, 90% to 95% recorded once. Sequenced material: naive CD8+ T cells from PBMCs. This clonotype originated in a man aged 18 to 29 in good health. Some clones in this sample may be carry-over from other donors' samples. The J gene is TRBJ2-1, the V gene TRBV10-1, with 12 bases identical to TRBD2. The CDR3 DNA is TGCGCCAGCAGTTCGGGACTAGCGGGTTTTCGGGATGAGCAGTTCTTC. It is translated as CASSSGLAGFRDEQFF.